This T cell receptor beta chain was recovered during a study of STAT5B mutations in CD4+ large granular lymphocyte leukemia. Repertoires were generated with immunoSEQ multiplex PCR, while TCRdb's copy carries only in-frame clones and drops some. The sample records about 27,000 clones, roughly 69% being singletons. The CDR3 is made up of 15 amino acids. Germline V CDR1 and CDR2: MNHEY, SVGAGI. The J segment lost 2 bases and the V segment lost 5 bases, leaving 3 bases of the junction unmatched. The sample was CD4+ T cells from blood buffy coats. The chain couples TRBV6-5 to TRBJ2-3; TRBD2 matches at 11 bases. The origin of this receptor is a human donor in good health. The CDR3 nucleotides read TGTGCCAGCAGTCCTAGCGGGGGGTTCACAGATACGCAGTATTTT. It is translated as CASSPSGGFTDTQYF.